The sequence of this TCR beta chain was determined in a study of beta chain features in type 1 diabetes. The study, taken as a whole, reports: Among patients with Type 1 diabetes, TCRB CDR3s were moderately but significantly shorter in every one of the four CD4+ subsets. Relative to healthy donors, patients appeared to have naive, central memory and Treg TCRB repertoires that were more similar. Fewer insertions but more deletions were seen at VDJ junctions in type 1 diabetes patients.

Germline V gene sequence: CDR1 SGHDN, CDR2 FVKESK. The CDR3 loop spans 12 amino acids. Trimming stripped 8 bases from V and 9 bases from J, with 11 bases between. Only a few counts were recorded for this clone. Its specificity is not known. Sequenced material consisted of expressed TCRB transcripts (all of the isolated RNA was reverse transcribed). The table came from immunoSEQ multiplex PCR; TCRdb's copy has only in-frame clones and leaves some out. The profile shows some 350,000 clones, over 8.5% of them singletons. The receptor was isolated from a man in his thirties or forties with type 1 diabetes. The sequencing input was central memory CD4+ T cells from blood. The chain links TRBV14 to TRBJ1-6, with unresolved D. DNA for the CDR3: TGTGCCAGCTCCCGCTGGAGTTCACCCCTCCACTTT. Translated: CASSRWSSPLHF.